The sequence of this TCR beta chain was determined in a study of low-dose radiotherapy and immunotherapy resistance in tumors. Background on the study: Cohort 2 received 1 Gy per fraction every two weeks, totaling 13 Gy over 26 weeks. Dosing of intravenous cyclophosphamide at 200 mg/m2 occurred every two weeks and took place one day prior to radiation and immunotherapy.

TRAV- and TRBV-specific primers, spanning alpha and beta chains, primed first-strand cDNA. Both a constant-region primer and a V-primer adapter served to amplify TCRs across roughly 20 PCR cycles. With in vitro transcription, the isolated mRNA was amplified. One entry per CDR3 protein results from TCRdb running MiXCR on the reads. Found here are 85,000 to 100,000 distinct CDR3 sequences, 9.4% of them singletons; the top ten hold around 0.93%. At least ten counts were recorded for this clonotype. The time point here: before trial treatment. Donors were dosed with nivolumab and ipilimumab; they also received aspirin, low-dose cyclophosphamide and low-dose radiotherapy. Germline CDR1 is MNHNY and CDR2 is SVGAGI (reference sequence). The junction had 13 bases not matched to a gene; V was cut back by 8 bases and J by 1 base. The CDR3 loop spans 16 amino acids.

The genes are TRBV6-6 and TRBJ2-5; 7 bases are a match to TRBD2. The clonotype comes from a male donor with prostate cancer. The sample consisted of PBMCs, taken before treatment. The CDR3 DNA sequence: TGTGCCAGCCAACGCTCCCAACTAGCGTTCCAAGAGACCCAGTACTTC. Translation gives CASQRSQLAFQETQYF.